Shown below are 16 T cell receptor beta chains from a single sample sequenced in a study of neoadjuvant anti-PD-1 for oral cavity cancer. The assay was immunoSEQ multiplex PCR, and TCRdb's table has in-frame clones only and misses some. Here the sample spans 13,000 to 15,000 clones, around 70% being singletons. The time point here: after neoadjuvant nivolumab, at surgical resection. Sequences were derived from PBMCs, sampled after nivolumab (anti-PD-1) treatment. Receptors originate from a person aged 40 to 85 with oral cavity squamous cell carcinoma.

The chain joins TRBV19 to TRBJ2-5; D remains ambiguous. Germline assignment: CDR1 LNHDA and CDR2 SQIVND (reference sequence). The V and J ends lost 3 bases and 1 base respectively, with 9 bases between them. The CDR3 spans 14 residues. CDR3 region: CASSIGGVQETQYF. The CDR3 bases are TGTGCCAGTAGTATTGGTGGGGTCCAAGAGACCCAGTACTTC.

CDR3 protein: CASTTVGPNYGYTF. The CDR3, as DNA: TGTGCCAGCACGACAGTCGGCCCGAACTATGGCTACACCTTC. The V call is TRBV2, the J call TRBJ1-2, with D perhaps matching TRBD1 (5 bases). The germline V gene encodes CDR1 SNHLY and CDR2 FYNNEI. This CDR3 has 14 residues. The V end was cut by 7 bases, the J end by 2 bases, with 14 bases between. Combining the CDR3 with reference TRBV2 and TRBJ1-2 gives the whole variable domain EPEVTQTPSHQVTQMGQEVILRCVPISNHLYFYWYRQILGQKVEFLVSFYNNEISEKSEIFDDQFSVERPDGSNFTLKIRSTKLEDSAMYFCASTTVGPNYGYTFGSGTRLTVV.

This chain joins TRBV29-1 and TRBJ2-1; 8 bases are a match to TRBD1. Germline values: CDR1 SQVTM, CDR2 ANQGSEA. Unmatched junction bases numbered 6, after V lost 6 bases and J lost 5 bases. The CDR3 consists of 13 residues. CDR3 coding DNA: TGCAGCGTACCGGGACAGGTAAACAATGAGCAGTTCTTC. Its protein product is CSVPGQVNNEQFF.

This clone was found a few times. The chain is built from TRBV5-1 and TRBJ1-3; a weak D match, TRBD1 (6 bases). In germline, CDR1 is SGHRS, CDR2 YFSETQ. The V end was cut by 4 bases, the J end by 2 bases, with 10 bases between. The CDR3 has 14 amino acids. Here the CDR3 reads CASSPQGAGNTIYF. The CDR3 bases are TGCGCCAGCAGCCCACAGGGAGCTGGAAACACCATATATTTT.

The chain uses TRBV5-6 and TRBJ2-1; tentative D call: TRBD1 (6 bases). CDR1 is SGHDT and CDR2 is YYEEEE in the germline V gene. The CDR3 covers 16 residues. V lost 3 bases and J 0 bases, leaving 13 bases between the germline ends. The CDR3 nucleotides are TGTGCCAGCAGCTACAGGGCAACGAGCTCCTACAATGAGCAGTTCTTC. It translates to CASSYRATSSYNEQFF.

In its sample, this clone was seen a few times. V gene TRBV2 combines with J gene TRBJ1-3; maybe TRBD1 (6 bases). V was trimmed by 6 bases and J by 7 bases, leaving 19 bases between them. Germline V gives CDR1 SNHLY, CDR2 FYNNEI. The CDR3 length is 15 residues. The CDR3: CASRDDAAGANTIYF. For the CDR3, the DNA is TGTGCCAGCAGGGACGACGCGGCAGGGGCGAACACCATATATTTT.

This clone was found a few times. This chain links TRBV4-1 with TRBJ1-1, with 7 nucleotides matching TRBD1. The V and J ends lost 0 bases and 0 bases, in that order; junction bases with no gene match: 4. The germline V gene has CDR1 MGHRA and CDR2 YSYEKL. The CDR3 is made up of 16 amino acids. The CDR3 sequence: CASSQDLGTVNTEAFF. The DNA of the CDR3 is TGCGCCAGCAGCCAAGATTTAGGGACAGTGAACACTGAAGCTTTCTTT.

This clone was found once. This chain connects TRBV11-2 to TRBJ2-4, with 9 bases lining up with TRBD2. V was pared by 3 bases and J by 4 bases, with 4 bases of the junction left unmatched. This CDR3 is 15 amino acids long. Germline loops: CDR1 SGHAT, CDR2 FQNNGV. In nucleotides, the CDR3 is TGTGCCAGCAGCTTTAGCGGGAGTCAGAAAAACATTCAGTACTTC. This gives the protein CASSFSGSQKNIQYF.

The chain uses TRBV6-5 and TRBJ1-1, with D possibly matching TRBD1 (5 bases). The CDR3 is made up of 15 amino acids. Germline V gene data show CDR1 as MNHEY and CDR2 as SVGAGI. V lost 5 bases and J lost 0, with 13 bases in between. The CDR3: CASSPLGLLNTEAFF. The CDR3 bases are TGTGCCAGCAGTCCTCTGGGACTGCTGAACACTGAAGCTTTCTTT.

This chain connects TRBV7-9 to TRBJ2-5, with D perhaps given as TRBD1 or TRBD2 (5 bases each). This CDR3 is built from 13 residues. V lost 5 bases to trimming and J lost 5 bases, with 12 bases between them. Germline-derived CDR1 and CDR2 are SEHNR and FQNEAQ (reference sequence). The CDR3 sequence is CASSPRGGETQYF. CDR3 coding DNA: TGTGCCAGCAGCCCCCGGGGCGGGGAGACCCAGTACTTC.

The genes are TRBV27 and TRBJ2-2; 12 bases agree with TRBD1. The germline CDR1 and CDR2 sequences are MNHEY and SMNVEV (reference sequence). The CDR3 spans 17 residues. The junction had 6 bases not matched to a gene; V was cut back by 1 base and J by 6 bases. The CDR3 coding sequence is TGTGCCAGCAGTTTATACTCCGGGACAGGGGGCCCCGGGGAGCTGTTTTTT. Its translation is CASSLYSGTGGPGELFF.

The genes are TRBV6-4 and TRBJ2-2, with 8 bases identical to TRBD1. This CDR3 contains 13 residues. CDR1 is MRHNA and CDR2 is SNTAGT in the germline V gene. V was pared by 8 bases and J by 4 bases, with 3 bases of the junction left unmatched. CDR3 in DNA: TGTGCCAGCCGGACAGGGCCCACCGGGGAGCTGTTTTTT. Encoded protein: CASRTGPTGELFF.

This sequence joins TRBV15 and TRBJ1-5; D is perhaps TRBD1 (5 bases). Trimming removed 0 bases from V and 6 bases from J, with 12 bases in between. Germline lookup yields CDR1 LNHNV and CDR2 YYDKDF (reference sequence). This CDR3 has 15 amino acids. DNA of the CDR3: TGTGCCACCAGCAGAGACCCAGGGCGTAGTCAGCCCCAGCATTTT. Translating gives CATSRDPGRSQPQHF.

The chain links TRBV7-9 to TRBJ2-7; weak D call: TRBD1 (5 bases). The CDR3 has 14 residues. Germline CDR1 reads SEHNR; CDR2 reads FQNEAQ (reference sequence). The ends were cut back, 5 bases at V and 5 bases at J, with 16 bases in the middle. The chain's CDR3 is CASSLFQGIDEQYF. CDR3 nucleotide sequence: TGTGCCAGCAGCCTTTTTCAGGGTATCGACGAGCAGTACTTC.

This chain links TRBV29-1 with TRBJ2-7; the D is unclear. The germline CDR1 and CDR2 sequences are SQVTM and ANQGSEA. This CDR3 contains 11 residues. V lost 4 bases to trimming and J lost 3 bases, with 7 bases between them. The CDR3 here is CSVVWGYEQYF. The CDR3 DNA reads TGCAGCGTTGTATGGGGCTACGAGCAGTACTTC.

The chain uses TRBV6-6 and TRBJ2-1; possible D gene TRBD2, 5 bases. The V and J ends lost 0 bases and 7 bases respectively, with 10 bases between them. The CDR3 covers 14 residues. Germline CDR1 MNHNY, CDR2 SVGAGI (reference sequence). In DNA, the CDR3 is TGTGCCAGCAGTTACTCACTCCTAGCAAATGAGCAGTTCTTC. Amino acid sequence: CASSYSLLANEQFF.